This T cell receptor beta chain was captured in a study of long-term antiretroviral therapy in people with HIV. Germline V gene data show CDR1 as MDHEN and CDR2 as SYDVKM. The CDR3 has 16 residues. J lost 7 bases, V lost 6 bases, and 12 bases had no gene match. Whole-study findings and limits: Before ART, certain clones expanded, and these dominated the repertoire at all time points.

Ahead of DNA extraction, samples held roughly 0.9-11 million cryopreserved PBMC each. This clone was counted once. Antigen: not known. Version v3.0 of the immunoSEQ assay ran at survey level. Some clones are missing from TCRdb's copy, which holds only in-frame ones; the method was immunoSEQ multiplex PCR. This repertoire shows fewer than 20,000 clones, around 84% found once; its top ten account for roughly 5.2%. The receptor was derived from a woman aged 40 to 55 with HIV. The chain carries TRBV28 and TRBJ2-2, with 9 bases identical to TRBD1. Material: unsorted PBMCs, obtained 0.5 years after starting antiretroviral therapy. The CDR3, as DNA: TGTGCCAGCAGCTCAACCGGACAGGGGATAGGCGGGGAGCTGTTTTTT. This encodes CASSSTGQGIGGELFF.